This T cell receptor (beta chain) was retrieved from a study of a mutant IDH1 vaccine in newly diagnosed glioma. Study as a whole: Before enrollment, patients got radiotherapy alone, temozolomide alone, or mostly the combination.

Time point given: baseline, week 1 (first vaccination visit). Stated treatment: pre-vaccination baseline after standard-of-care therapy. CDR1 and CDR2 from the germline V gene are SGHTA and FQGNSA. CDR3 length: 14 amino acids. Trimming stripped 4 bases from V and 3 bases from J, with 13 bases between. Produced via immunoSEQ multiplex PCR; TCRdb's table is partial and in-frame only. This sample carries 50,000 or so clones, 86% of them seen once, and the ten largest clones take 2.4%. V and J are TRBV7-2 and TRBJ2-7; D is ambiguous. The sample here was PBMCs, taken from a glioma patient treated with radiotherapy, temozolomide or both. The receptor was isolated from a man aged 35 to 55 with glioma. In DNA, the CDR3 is TGTGCCAGCAGCTCCTCCGGGTTTTTCTACGAGCAGTACTTC. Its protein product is CASSSSGFFYEQYF.